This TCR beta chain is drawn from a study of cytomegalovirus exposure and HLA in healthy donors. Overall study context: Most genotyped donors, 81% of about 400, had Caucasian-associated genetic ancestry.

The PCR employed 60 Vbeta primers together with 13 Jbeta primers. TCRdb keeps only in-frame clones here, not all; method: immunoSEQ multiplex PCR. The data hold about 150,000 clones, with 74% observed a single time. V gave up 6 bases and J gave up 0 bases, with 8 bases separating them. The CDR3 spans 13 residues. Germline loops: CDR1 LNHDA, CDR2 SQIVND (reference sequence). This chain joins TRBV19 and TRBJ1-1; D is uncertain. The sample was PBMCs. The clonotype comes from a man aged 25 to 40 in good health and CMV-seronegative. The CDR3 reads CASSPSVNTEAFF. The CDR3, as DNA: TGTGCCAGTAGCCCAAGCGTGAACACTGAAGCTTTCTTT.